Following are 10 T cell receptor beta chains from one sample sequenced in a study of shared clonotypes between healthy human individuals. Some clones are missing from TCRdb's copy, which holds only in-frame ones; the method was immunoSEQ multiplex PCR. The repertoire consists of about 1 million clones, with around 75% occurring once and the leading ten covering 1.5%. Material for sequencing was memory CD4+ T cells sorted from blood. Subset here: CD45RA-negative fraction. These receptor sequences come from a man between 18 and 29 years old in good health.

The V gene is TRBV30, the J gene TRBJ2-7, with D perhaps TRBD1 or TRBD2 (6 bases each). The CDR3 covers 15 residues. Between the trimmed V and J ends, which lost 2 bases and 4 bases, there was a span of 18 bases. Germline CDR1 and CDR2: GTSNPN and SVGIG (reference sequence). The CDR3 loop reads CAWSPTWGAGYEQYF. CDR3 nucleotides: TGTGCCTGGAGTCCCACCTGGGGGGCTGGATACGAGCAGTACTTC.

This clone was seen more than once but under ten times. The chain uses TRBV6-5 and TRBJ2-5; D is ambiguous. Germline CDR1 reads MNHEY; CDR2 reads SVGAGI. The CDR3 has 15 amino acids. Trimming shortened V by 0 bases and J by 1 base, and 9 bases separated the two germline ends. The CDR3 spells CASSYSTVTQETQYF. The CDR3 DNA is TGTGCCAGCAGTTACTCTACTGTAACCCAAGAGACCCAGTACTTC.

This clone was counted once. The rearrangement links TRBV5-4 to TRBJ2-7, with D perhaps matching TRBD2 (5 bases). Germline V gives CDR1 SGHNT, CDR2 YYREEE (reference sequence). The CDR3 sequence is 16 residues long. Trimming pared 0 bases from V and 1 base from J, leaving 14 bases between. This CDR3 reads CASSLEVGGKSYEQYF. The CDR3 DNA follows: TGTGCCAGCAGCTTGGAGGTCGGAGGCAAGTCCTACGAGCAGTACTTC. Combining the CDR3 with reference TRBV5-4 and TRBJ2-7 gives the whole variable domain ETGVTQSPTHLIKTRGQQVTLRCSSQSGHNTVSWYQQALGQGPQFIFQYYREEENGRGNFPPRFSGLQFPNYSSELNVNALELDDSALYLCASSLEVGGKSYEQYFGPGTRLTVT.

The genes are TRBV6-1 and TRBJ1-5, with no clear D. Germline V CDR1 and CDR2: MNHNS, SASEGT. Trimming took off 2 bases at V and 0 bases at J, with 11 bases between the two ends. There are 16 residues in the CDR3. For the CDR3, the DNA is TGTGCCAGCAGTGAACCGGGAATTTATAGCAATCAGCCCCAGCATTTT. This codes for CASSEPGIYSNQPQHF.

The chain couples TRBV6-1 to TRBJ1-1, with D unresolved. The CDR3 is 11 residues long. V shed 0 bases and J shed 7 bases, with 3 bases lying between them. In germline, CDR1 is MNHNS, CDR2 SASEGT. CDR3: CASSEAGEAFF. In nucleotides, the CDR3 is TGTGCCAGCAGTGAAGCGGGTGAAGCTTTCTTT.

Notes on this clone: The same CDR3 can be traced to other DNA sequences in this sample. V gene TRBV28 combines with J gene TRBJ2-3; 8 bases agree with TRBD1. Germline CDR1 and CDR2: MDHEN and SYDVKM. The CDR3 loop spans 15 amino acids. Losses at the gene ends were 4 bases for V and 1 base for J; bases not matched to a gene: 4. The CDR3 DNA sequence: TGTGCCAGCAGTTCCCCGGGACAGGGCACAGATACGCAGTATTTT. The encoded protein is CASSSPGQGTDTQYF.

The CDR3 bases are TGTGCCAGCAGCTGGGGGTTTGACGGGAGCTCCTATAATTCACCCCTCCACTTT. This codes for CASSWGFDGSSYNSPLHF. J is TRBJ1-6 and V is TRBV5-4; tentative D call: TRBD1 (5 bases). The CDR3 consists of 18 residues. V shed 3 bases and J shed 0 bases, with 16 bases lying between them. CDR1 SGHNT and CDR2 YYREEE come from the germline V gene (reference sequence).

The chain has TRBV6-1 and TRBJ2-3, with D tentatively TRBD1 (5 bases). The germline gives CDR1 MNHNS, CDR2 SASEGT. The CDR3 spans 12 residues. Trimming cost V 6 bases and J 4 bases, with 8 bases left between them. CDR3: CASRGPADTQYF. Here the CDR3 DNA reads TGTGCCAGCAGGGGGCCGGCAGATACGCAGTATTTT.

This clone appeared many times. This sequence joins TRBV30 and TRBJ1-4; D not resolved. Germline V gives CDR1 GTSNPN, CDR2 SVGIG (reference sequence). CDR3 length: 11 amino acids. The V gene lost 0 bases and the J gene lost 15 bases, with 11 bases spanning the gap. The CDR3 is CAWSVSHRMFF. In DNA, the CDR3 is TGTGCCTGGAGTGTAAGCCACCGGATGTTTTTT.

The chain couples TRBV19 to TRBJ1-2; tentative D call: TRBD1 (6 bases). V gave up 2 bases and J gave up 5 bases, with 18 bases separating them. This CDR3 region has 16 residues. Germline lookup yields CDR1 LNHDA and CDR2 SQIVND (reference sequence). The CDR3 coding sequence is TGTGCCAGTAGTATACCCCCGACAGGCGTCGTTTATGGCTACACCTTC. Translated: CASSIPPTGVVYGYTF.